These 19 T cell receptor beta chains came from one sample sequenced in a study of glioma-infiltrating T cells. TCR alpha and beta CDR3 regions were amplified from RNA using iRepertoire nested multiplex PCR. Each CDR3 protein gets one entry after TCRdb re-called the multiplex PCR reads with MiXCR. The sample contains tens of thousands of distinct CDR3 sequences, roughly 23% of which appear only once. Sequencing was performed on glioma tissue, nonneoplastic brain tissue, or PBMCs (not recorded which). The receptors were sampled from a human donor with low-grade glioma or glioblastoma, undergoing nonglioma brain surgery, or in good health (not recorded which).

This clonotype counts as medium-sized. The genes are TRBV20-1 and TRBJ1-2; D remains ambiguous. This CDR3 has 12 amino acids. Trimming pared 0 bases from V and 5 bases from J, leaving 7 bases between. CDR1 is DFQATT, CDR2 SNEGSKA, per germline (reference sequence). The CDR3 protein is CSARDGTYGYTF. In DNA, the CDR3 is TGCAGTGCTAGAGATGGCACATATGGCTACACCTTC.

This clonotype was found many times. The rearrangement joins TRBV12-3 or TRBV12-4 to TRBJ1-5; weak D call: TRBD1 (6 bases). The CDR3 is 15 residues long. Trimming left V 3 bases short and J 4 bases short, with 13 bases between. CDR3 in amino acids: CASSFILGQNQPQHF. Here the CDR3 DNA reads TGTGCCAGCAGTTTTATCCTCGGACAGAATCAGCCCCAGCATTTT.

The sample holds many counts of this clonotype. The chain employs TRBV19 and TRBJ2-3; D not certain. This CDR3 spans 16 amino acids. Germline V lookup: CDR1 LNHDA, CDR2 SQIVND (reference sequence). V lost 7 bases to trimming and J lost 1 base, with 18 bases between them. The CDR3 spells CASTPPLGYGTDTQYF. The CDR3 region has the DNA TGTGCCAGTACCCCGCCGTTGGGCTACGGCACAGATACGCAGTATTTT.

This clonotype showed up many times. Mismatch with germline at one junction end may stem from a read error. V gene TRBV2 combines with J gene TRBJ1-5; D call uncertain. The CDR3 is 12 residues long. CDR1 SNHLY and CDR2 FYNNEI come from the germline V gene. The CDR3 is CASGDVNQPQHF. The CDR3 nucleotides read TGTGCCAGCGGTGATGTCAATCAGCCCCAGCATTTT.

To note about this clonotype: A read error may be the cause here, since a much bigger clone is one base away. The rearrangement uses TRBV12-5 and TRBJ2-1; no clear D gene. Germline V gene sequence: CDR1 LGHNT, CDR2 FRNRAP. The CDR3 runs to 15 residues. Trimming pared 0 bases from V and 4 bases from J, leaving 10 bases between. CDR3 loop: CASGLVSTPYNEQFF. In DNA, the CDR3 is TGTGCTAGTGGTTTGGTAAGTACACCGTACAATGAGCAGTTCTTC.

This clonotype turned up a few times. The chain employs TRBV19 and TRBJ1-1; 7 bases map to TRBD1. The germline gives CDR1 LNHDA, CDR2 SQIVND (reference sequence). The CDR3 contains 15 residues. V shed 5 bases, J shed 6 bases, and the junction held 12 bases outside the gene matches. This CDR3 reads CASSDHRGGKAEAFF. Here the CDR3 DNA reads TGTGCCAGTAGTGACCACAGGGGAGGGAAGGCTGAAGCTTTCTTT.

This clonotype was observed at least ten times. This rearrangement joins TRBV7-8 to TRBJ1-4; D unresolved. The CDR3 runs 14 residues. V was cut by 3 bases and J by 4 bases, with 9 bases left in between. Germline lookup yields CDR1 SGHVS and CDR2 FQNEAQ. CDR3 nucleotide sequence: TGTGCCAGCAGCTTTAGTCTACTTAATGAAAAACTGTTTTTT. This translates into CASSFSLLNEKLFF.

This clonotype turned up a few times. The chain combines TRBV19 with TRBJ2-1; 12 bases are shared with TRBD2. The CDR3 extends over 13 amino acids. V gave up 6 bases and J gave up 7 bases; unmatched junction bases: 1. Per germline, CDR1 LNHDA and CDR2 SQIVND (reference sequence). The CDR3 region is CASRTSGSNEQFF. The CDR3 DNA reads as TGTGCCAGTAGGACTAGCGGGAGTAATGAGCAGTTCTTC.

About this clonotype: A much larger clone lies a single base off, so this may be a read error. V is TRBV4-1 and J is TRBJ2-7; D unclear. This CDR3 has 15 residues. V lost 5 bases, J lost 2 bases, and 16 bases lay in between. CDR1 is MGHRA, CDR2 YSYEKL, per germline. The CDR3 sequence is CASSTGRYGAYEQYF. The CDR3 DNA is TGCGCCAGCAGCACCGGCAGGTACGGAGCCTACGAGCAGTACTTC.

This clonotype was seen at least ten times. V usage is TRBV18 and J usage is TRBJ1-1; D ambiguous. The V gene's germline CDR1 is KGHSH and CDR2 LQKENI. The CDR3 consists of 12 residues. Trimming pared 6 bases from V and 1 base from J, leaving 6 bases between. CDR3 nucleotides: TGTGCCAGCTCCCCCAAGAACACTGAAGCTTTCTTT. Amino acid sequence: CASSPKNTEAFF.

Comment on this clonotype: It may be a read error: a sequence one base away is much more abundant. The chain is built from TRBV6-5 and TRBJ2-1; D possibly uses TRBD1 or TRBD2 (5 bases each). CDR1 and CDR2 (germline): MNHEY, SVGAGI. The CDR3 is made up of 13 amino acids. The CDR3 sequence: CASSPDRLKERFF. The DNA of the CDR3 is TGTGCCAGCAGCCCCGACAGACTAAAAGAGCGGTTCTTC.

This clonotype has more than one count but fewer than ten. This chain uses TRBV2 with TRBJ2-7, with a weak D call TRBD2 (5 bases). The CDR3 runs 16 residues. V gave up 7 bases and J gave up 7 bases, with 26 bases separating them. The V gene's germline CDR1 is SNHLY and CDR2 FYNNEI. The CDR3 is CASTQDSRGGNREQYF. The CDR3 nucleotides are TGTGCCAGCACTCAGGACTCGCGCGGAGGCAACCGAGAGCAGTACTTC.

This clonotype has ten or more counts. This chain connects TRBV7-6 to TRBJ2-2, with D tentatively TRBD1 (5 bases). The length of the CDR3 is 15 residues. CDR1 and CDR2 from the germline V gene are SGHVS and FNYEAQ. V was cut by 8 bases and J by 4 bases, with 17 bases left in between. CDR3 DNA: TGTGCCAGCCGTTCCCAGGGTGCCGGCACCGGGGAGCTGTTTTTT. Its protein product is CASRSQGAGTGELFF.

Remarks on this clonotype: Being one base from a much bigger clone, this may be a read error. The V call is TRBV12-3 or TRBV12-4, the J call TRBJ2-3, with D hard to call. This CDR3 contains 16 residues. Trimming shortened V by 2 bases and J by 3 bases, and 15 bases separated the two germline ends. Here the CDR3 reads CASSLRRMLVTDTQYF. The CDR3, as DNA: TGTGCCAGCAGTTTAAGGCGCATGCTCGTGACAGATACGCAGTATTTT.

Points on this clonotype: The junction departs from germline at one end; a sequencing error may be responsible. The chain recombines TRBV20-1 with TRBJ2-5; D gene uncertain. Germline CDR1 is DFQATT and CDR2 is SNEGSKA (reference sequence). CDR3 length: 13 residues. CDR3 DNA: TGCAGTGCTAGAGACGGGCCACAAGATACCCAGTACTTC. Encoded protein: CSARDGPQDTQYF.

This chain joins TRBV4-1 and TRBJ2-3; 15 nucleotides align to TRBD2. CDR1 and CDR2 from the germline V gene are MGHRA and YSYEKL. CDR3 length: 20 amino acids. Trimming at V came to 4 bases and at J to 5 bases, leaving 16 bases not matched to a gene. CDR3 nucleotides: TGCGCCAGCAGCCCCTTCGGACTAGCGGGAGGGCCGGAGGAGCAAGATACGCAGTATTTT. It is translated as CASSPFGLAGGPEEQDTQYF.

This clonotype has a count of ten or more. The gene calls are TRBV19 and TRBJ1-5, with 8 bases that match TRBD1. The germline CDR1 and CDR2 sequences are LNHDA and SQIVND (reference sequence). V was clipped by 3 bases and J by 0 bases; unmatched bases: 10. The CDR3 is made up of 18 amino acids. The CDR3 region is CASSIRQGNGFSNQPQHF. CDR3 nucleotides: TGTGCCAGTAGTATCCGACAGGGGAACGGCTTTAGCAATCAGCCCCAGCATTTT.

J is TRBJ2-5 and V is TRBV5-1, with 10 bases that match TRBD1. Germline V gives CDR1 SGHRS, CDR2 YFSETQ. This CDR3 has 15 residues. Unmatched junction bases numbered 7, after V lost 4 bases and J lost 4 bases. The CDR3 DNA reads TGCGCCAGCAGCGTCACGGGACAGGGGACAGAGACCCAGTACTTC. Its protein product is CASSVTGQGTETQYF.

This clonotype was recorded at least ten times. The chain is built from TRBV12-3 or TRBV12-4 and TRBJ2-7; D not resolved. This CDR3 spans 12 amino acids. Trimming pared 6 bases from V and 3 bases from J, leaving 9 bases between. This chain's CDR3 is CASSLIGYEQYF. The CDR3 DNA follows: TGTGCCAGCAGCCTTATCGGCTACGAGCAGTACTTC.